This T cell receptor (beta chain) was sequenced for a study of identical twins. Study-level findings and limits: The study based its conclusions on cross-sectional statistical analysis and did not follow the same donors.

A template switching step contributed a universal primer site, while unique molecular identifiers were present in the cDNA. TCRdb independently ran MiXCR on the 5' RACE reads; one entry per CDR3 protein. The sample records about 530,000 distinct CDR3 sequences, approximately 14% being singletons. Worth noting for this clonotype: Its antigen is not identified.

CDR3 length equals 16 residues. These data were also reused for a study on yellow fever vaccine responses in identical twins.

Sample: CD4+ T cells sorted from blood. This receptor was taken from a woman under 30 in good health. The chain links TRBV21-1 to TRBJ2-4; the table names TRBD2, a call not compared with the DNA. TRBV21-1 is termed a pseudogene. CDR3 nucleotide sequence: TGTGCCAGCAGCAAAGATATCGGGAGCGGGCGAAACATTCAGTACTTC. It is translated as CASSKDIGSGRNIQYF.